These 20 T cell receptor beta chains share one sample of origin, sequenced in a study of T cells after yellow fever vaccination. One entry per CDR3 protein, called by TCRdb with MiXCR from the 5' RACE reads. The sample has over 200,000 distinct CDR3 sequences, 6.7% seen once. The input for sequencing was CD4+ T cells sorted from PBMCs, taken on the day of the yellow fever booster vaccination. The receptors shown here come from a man aged 25-45 years who received the YFV17D yellow fever vaccine.

The V gene is TRBV7-2, the J gene TRBJ2-3; D gene unclear. The CDR3 spans 15 residues. Trimming left V 6 bases short and J 0 bases short, with 13 bases between. Germline lookup yields CDR1 SGHTA and CDR2 FQGNSA. CDR3 sequence: CASSRDPTSTDTQYF. For the CDR3, the DNA is TGTGCCAGCAGTCGCGACCCCACTAGCACAGATACGCAGTATTTT.

There are many counts of this clonotype. The genes are TRBV12-3 or TRBV12-4 and TRBJ2-5; D uncertain. This CDR3 comprises 11 residues. Trimming shortened V by 8 bases and J by 9 bases, and 13 bases separated the two germline ends. The CDR3 sequence: CASGTVVPQYF. CDR3 nucleotide sequence: TGTGCCAGCGGCACGGTGGTCCCCCAGTACTTC.

This clonotype was observed a handful of times. The V call is TRBV29-1, the J call TRBJ2-7; TRBD2 matches at 8 bases. The germline gives CDR1 SQVTM, CDR2 ANQGSEA. V lost 5 bases and J lost 5; bases outside the gene matches: 2. This CDR3 comprises 11 residues. CDR3 sequence reads: CSVMTSDEQYF. The CDR3, as DNA: TGCAGCGTTATGACTAGCGACGAGCAGTACTTC.

This clonotype has just a few counts. The V and J genes are TRBV20-1 and TRBJ2-1, with 8 bases matching TRBD2. The length of the CDR3 is 14 residues. With V trimmed by 3 bases and J by 3 bases, 4 bases remained unmatched. Germline CDR1 reads DFQATT; CDR2 reads SNEGSKA (reference sequence). CDR3 region: CSASREGGYNEQFF. DNA for the CDR3: TGCAGTGCTAGTCGGGAGGGCGGCTACAATGAGCAGTTCTTC.

The V and J genes are TRBV20-1 and TRBJ1-6; 7 bases map to TRBD1. Germline trimming cut 4 bases from V and 5 bases from J; bases unmatched to any gene: 5. The length of the CDR3 is 14 residues. Germline-derived CDR1 and CDR2 are DFQATT and SNEGSKA (reference sequence). The CDR3 bases are TGCAGTGCTACCGGTGACAGGGATAATTCACCCCTCCACTTT. Its protein product is CSATGDRDNSPLHF.

This clonotype was seen many times. The chain couples TRBV7-2 to TRBJ2-1; TRBD2 might be the D (6 bases). This CDR3 is 15 amino acids long. CDR1 is SGHTA and CDR2 is FQGNSA in the germline V gene. V was trimmed by 4 bases and J by 0 bases, leaving 10 bases between them. The CDR3 bases are TGTGCCAGCAGCTCCCTAGCGAACTCCTACAATGAGCAGTTCTTC. This translates into CASSSLANSYNEQFF.

The chain links TRBV12-3 or TRBV12-4 to TRBJ2-1; TRBD2 matches 12 bases. The CDR3 is 15 residues long. V shed 5 bases, J shed 12 bases, and the junction held 11 bases outside the gene matches. DNA of the CDR3: TGTGCCAGCAGTCTCAGACTAGCGGGAGTAGGATTGCAGTTCTTC. This encodes CASSLRLAGVGLQFF.

The chain is built from TRBV10-3 and TRBJ2-2, with TRBD1 identical over 8 bases. Unmatched junction bases numbered 4, after V lost 11 bases and J lost 2 bases. The CDR3 has 13 residues. CDR1 ENHRY and CDR2 SYGVKD come from the germline V gene. In DNA, the CDR3 is TGTGCCGCCGGACAGGGCAACACCGGGGAGCTGTTTTTT. It codes for CAAGQGNTGELFF.

This clonotype has ten or more counts. The chain employs TRBV20-1 and TRBJ2-1, with TRBD2 matching 10 bases. CDR1 and CDR2 (germline): DFQATT, SNEGSKA (reference sequence). The J segment lost 4 bases and the V segment lost 3 bases, leaving 6 bases of the junction unmatched. The length of the CDR3 is 15 residues. In DNA form, the CDR3 reads TGCAGTGCTAGTCGCCGGACTAGCGGTTACAATGAGCAGTTCTTC. Translating it yields CSASRRTSGYNEQFF.

V usage is TRBV12-3 or TRBV12-4 and J usage is TRBJ2-5; D remains ambiguous. V was cut by 8 bases and J by 5 bases, with 12 bases left in between. The CDR3 is 12 amino acids. The CDR3 reads CASATLRETQYF. CDR3 nucleotides: TGTGCCAGCGCAACCTTGAGGGAGACCCAGTACTTC.

The table lists this clonotype with many counts. DNA of the CDR3: TGTGCCAGCAGCGTTCGACAAACGAACACCGGGGAGCTGTTTTTT. Its translation: CASSVRQTNTGELFF. The chain has TRBV9 and TRBJ2-2; D not resolved. V dropped 2 bases and J dropped 0 bases, with 8 bases sitting between them. This CDR3 has 15 amino acids. Per the germline V gene, CDR1 is SGDLS and CDR2 is YYNGEE. Full variable domain (missing parts from reference TRBV9 and TRBJ2-2): DSGVTQTPKHLITATGQRVTLRCSPRSGDLSVYWYQQSLDQGLQFLIQYYNGEERAKGNILERFSAQQFPDLHSELNLSSLELGDSALYFCASSVRQTNTGELFFGEGSRLTVL.

V and J are TRBV2 and TRBJ1-1; 9 bases agree with TRBD1. V lost 6 bases to trimming and J lost 3 bases; unmatched junction nucleotides: 5. The CDR3 length is 14 residues. CDR1 is SNHLY, CDR2 FYNNEI, per germline. The CDR3: CASSWDRDDTEAFF. DNA for the CDR3: TGTGCCAGCAGCTGGGACAGGGATGACACTGAAGCTTTCTTT.

This clonotype was counted many times. The V and J genes are TRBV20-1 and TRBJ2-7, with 11 bases fitting TRBD2. The trim removed 3 bases at V and 5 bases at J, leaving 3 bases unmatched. This CDR3 region has 13 residues. Germline assignment: CDR1 DFQATT and CDR2 SNEGSKA (reference sequence). CDR3 bases: TGCAGTGCTAGTTTAGCGGGAGGGAACGAGCAGTACTTC. Its translation is CSASLAGGNEQYF.

This clonotype was recorded a few times. The CDR3 sequence: CASSLKQQPQHF. In nucleotides, the CDR3 is TGTGCCAGCAGCCTAAAACAGCAGCCCCAGCATTTT. The chain carries TRBV7-2 and TRBJ1-5; no definite D call. From germline, CDR1 is SGHTA and CDR2 FQGNSA. The CDR3 sequence is 12 residues long. Between the trimmed V and J ends, which lost 5 bases and 7 bases, there was a span of 9 bases.

This chain links TRBV20-1 with TRBJ1-1, with D unresolved. This CDR3 is built from 13 residues. Germline V lookup: CDR1 DFQATT, CDR2 SNEGSKA (reference sequence). The CDR3 DNA reads as TGCAGCTCCGGACGTACTTTGGGCACTGAAGCTTTCTTT. As protein: CSSGRTLGTEAFF.

V gene TRBV11-2 combines with J gene TRBJ2-5, with TRBD2 as a possible D gene (5 bases). CDR1 SGHAT and CDR2 FQNNGV come from the germline V gene. The ends were cut back, 1 base at V and 6 bases at J, with 18 bases in the middle. The CDR3 runs 16 residues. The CDR3 reads CASSLARGFGPKTQYF. In DNA, the CDR3 is TGTGCCAGCAGCTTAGCTCGAGGGTTTGGTCCAAAGACCCAGTACTTC.

V gene TRBV3-1 combines with J gene TRBJ2-7; D gene unclear. V was trimmed by 1 base and J by 2 bases, leaving 12 bases between them. Germline V gene lookup returns CDR1 LGHDT and CDR2 YNNKEL (reference sequence). This CDR3 has 15 residues. In DNA, the CDR3 is TGTGCCAGCAGCCAAGGTCCCTCAACGGCCTACGAGCAGTACTTC. Translated: CASSQGPSTAYEQYF.

This clonotype was seen repeatedly, ten times or more. V gene TRBV6-2 or TRBV6-3 combines with J gene TRBJ2-7, with TRBD2 as a possible D gene (8 bases). Looked up from germline, CDR1 is MNHEY and CDR2 is SVGEGT. The CDR3 has 14 residues. V lost 8 bases to trimming and J lost 1 base, with 15 bases between them. CDR3 sequence: CASREGGQSYEQYF. CDR3 coding DNA: TGTGCCAGCCGGGAGGGGGGACAGTCCTACGAGCAGTACTTC.

This clonotype was detected only a few times. V usage is TRBV20-1 and J usage is TRBJ2-3; 10 nucleotides match TRBD2. Germline V lookup: CDR1 DFQATT, CDR2 SNEGSKA (reference sequence). CDR3 length equals 12 residues. V lost 2 bases and J lost 12; bases outside the gene matches: 5. CDR3 nucleotides: TGCAGTGCTAGAACTAGCGGGAAAACTCAGTATTTT. Translation: CSARTSGKTQYF.

This clonotype was observed many times. The chain employs TRBV2 and TRBJ2-5; 8 positions agree with TRBD2. There are 15 residues in the CDR3. From germline, CDR1 is SNHLY and CDR2 FYNNEI. J was trimmed by 4 bases and V by 7 bases; bases with no gene match: 11. The CDR3 loop is CASKKMVAGIETQYF. The DNA for the CDR3 is TGTGCCAGCAAGAAGATGGTAGCGGGGATAGAGACCCAGTACTTC. Looking up the rest from reference TRBV2 and TRBJ2-5 gives the full variable domain: EPEVTQTPSHQVTQMGQEVILRCVPISNHLYFYWYRQILGQKVEFLVSFYNNEISEKSEIFDDQFSVERPDGSNFTLKIRSTKLEDSAMYFCASKKMVAGIETQYFGPGTRLLVL.